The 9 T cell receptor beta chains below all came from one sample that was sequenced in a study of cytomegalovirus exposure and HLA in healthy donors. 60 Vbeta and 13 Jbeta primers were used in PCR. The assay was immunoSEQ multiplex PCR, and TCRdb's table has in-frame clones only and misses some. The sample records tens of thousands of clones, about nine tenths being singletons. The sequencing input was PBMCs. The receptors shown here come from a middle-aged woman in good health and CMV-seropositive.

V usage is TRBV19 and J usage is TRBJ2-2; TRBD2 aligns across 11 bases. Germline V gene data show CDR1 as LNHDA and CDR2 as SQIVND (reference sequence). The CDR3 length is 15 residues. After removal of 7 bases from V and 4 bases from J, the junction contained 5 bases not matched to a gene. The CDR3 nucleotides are TGTGCCAGTATCCCTGGGACTAGCGGCACCGGGGAGCTGTTTTTT. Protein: CASIPGTSGTGELFF. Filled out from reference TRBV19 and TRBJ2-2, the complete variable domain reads DGGITQSPKYLFRKEGQNVTLSCEQNLNHDAMYWYRQDPGQGLRLIYYSQIVNDFQKGDIAEGYSVSREKKESFPLTVTSAQKNPTAFYLCASIPGTSGTGELFFGEGSRLTVL.

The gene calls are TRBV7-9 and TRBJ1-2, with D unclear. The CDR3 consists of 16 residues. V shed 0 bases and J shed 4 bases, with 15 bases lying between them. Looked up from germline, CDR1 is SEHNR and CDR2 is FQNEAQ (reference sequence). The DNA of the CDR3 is TGTGCCAGCAGCTTAGCATCTGGGCTCTTGGGCTATGGCTACACCTTC. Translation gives CASSLASGLLGYGYTF.

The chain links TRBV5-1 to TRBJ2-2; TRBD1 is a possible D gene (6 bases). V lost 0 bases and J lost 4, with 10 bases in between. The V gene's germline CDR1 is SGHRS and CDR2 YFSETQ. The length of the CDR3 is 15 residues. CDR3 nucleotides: TGCGCCAGCAGCTTGGAAACAGGGACCACCGGGGAGCTGTTTTTT. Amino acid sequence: CASSLETGTTGELFF. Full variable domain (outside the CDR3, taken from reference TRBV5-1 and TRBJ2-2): KAGVTQTPRYLIKTRGQQVTLSCSPISGHRSVSWYQQTPGQGLQFLFEYFSETQRNKGNFPGRFSGRQFSNSRSEMNVSTLELGDSALYLCASSLETGTTGELFFGEGSRLTVL.

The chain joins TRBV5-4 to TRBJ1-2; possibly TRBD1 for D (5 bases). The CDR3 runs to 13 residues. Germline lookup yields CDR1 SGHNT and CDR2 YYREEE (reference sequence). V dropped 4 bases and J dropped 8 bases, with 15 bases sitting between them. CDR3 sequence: CASSPAGERGYTF. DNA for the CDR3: TGTGCCAGCAGCCCCGCGGGGGAACGCGGCTACACCTTC.

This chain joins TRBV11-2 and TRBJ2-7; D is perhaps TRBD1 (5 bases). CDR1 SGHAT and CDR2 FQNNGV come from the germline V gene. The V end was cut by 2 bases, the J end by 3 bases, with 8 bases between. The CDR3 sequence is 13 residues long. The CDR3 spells CASSLSRDYEQYF. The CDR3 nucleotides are TGTGCCAGCAGCTTATCCAGGGACTACGAGCAGTACTTC.

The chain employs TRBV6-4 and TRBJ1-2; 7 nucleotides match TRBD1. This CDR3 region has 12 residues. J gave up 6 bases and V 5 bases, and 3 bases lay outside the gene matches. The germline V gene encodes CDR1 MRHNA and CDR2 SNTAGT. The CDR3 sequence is CASSRQGDGYTF. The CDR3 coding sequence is TGTGCCAGCAGTAGACAGGGCGATGGCTACACCTTC.

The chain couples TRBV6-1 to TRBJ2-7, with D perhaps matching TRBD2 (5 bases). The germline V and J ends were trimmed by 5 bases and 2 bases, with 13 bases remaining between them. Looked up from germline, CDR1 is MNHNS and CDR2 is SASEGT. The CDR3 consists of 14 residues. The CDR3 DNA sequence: TGTGCCAGCAGTCTCAACCCGGGGACCTACGAGCAGTACTTC. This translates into CASSLNPGTYEQYF.

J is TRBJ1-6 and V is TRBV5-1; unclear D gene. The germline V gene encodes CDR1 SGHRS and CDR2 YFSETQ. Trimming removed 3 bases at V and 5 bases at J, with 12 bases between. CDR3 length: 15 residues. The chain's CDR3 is CASSSQAGNNSPLHF. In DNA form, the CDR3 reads TGCGCCAGCAGCTCTCAGGCGGGGAATAATTCACCCCTCCACTTT.

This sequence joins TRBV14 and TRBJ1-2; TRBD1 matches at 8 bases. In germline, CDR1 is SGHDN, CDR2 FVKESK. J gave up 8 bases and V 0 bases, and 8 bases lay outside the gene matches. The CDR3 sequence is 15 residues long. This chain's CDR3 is CASSQDSGGLRGYTF. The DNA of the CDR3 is TGTGCCAGCAGCCAAGATTCAGGGGGCCTCCGGGGCTACACCTTC.